Given below is one T cell receptor beta chain in context. The V gene end was trimmed by 2 bases and the J gene end by 0 bases; junction bases not matched to a gene: 4. CDR1 and CDR2 (germline): SGHAT, FQNNGV. The CDR3 loop spans 16 amino acids. Using its own MiXCR run on the RT-PCR reads, TCRdb lists one record per CDR3 protein. The sample yields about 680,000 distinct CDR3 sequences, 14% seen once. The rearrangement links TRBV11-2 to TRBJ1-3, with 7 nucleotides matching TRBD1. The sequence was collected from a female donor in good health, serving as a healthy control. Input material: memory CD4+ T cells from blood. The CDR3 is CASSLLGQISGNTIYF. CDR3 DNA: TGTGCCAGCAGCTTACTGGGACAGATCTCTGGAAACACCATATATTTT.